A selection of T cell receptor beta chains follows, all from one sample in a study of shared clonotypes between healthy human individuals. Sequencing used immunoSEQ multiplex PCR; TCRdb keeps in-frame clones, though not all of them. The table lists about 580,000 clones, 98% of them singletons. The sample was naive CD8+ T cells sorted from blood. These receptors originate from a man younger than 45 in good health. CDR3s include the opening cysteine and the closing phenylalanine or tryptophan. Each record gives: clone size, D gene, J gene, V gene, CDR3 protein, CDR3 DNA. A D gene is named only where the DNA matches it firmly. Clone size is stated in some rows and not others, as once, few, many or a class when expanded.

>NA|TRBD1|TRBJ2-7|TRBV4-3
CASSQWGQGPYEQYF
TGCGCCAGCAGCCAATGGGGACAGGGCCCCTACGAGCAGTACTTC
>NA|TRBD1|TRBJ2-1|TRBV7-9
CASSSDRAMDEQFF
TGTGCCAGCAGCTCAGACAGGGCCATGGATGAGCAGTTCTTC
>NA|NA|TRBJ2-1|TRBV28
CASSLWDNEQFF
TGTGCCAGCAGTTTATGGGACAATGAGCAGTTCTTC
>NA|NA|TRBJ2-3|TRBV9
CASSVYRAGPADTQYF
TGTGCCAGCAGCGTATATCGAGCAGGTCCCGCAGATACGCAGTATTTT
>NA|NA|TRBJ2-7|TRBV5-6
CASSLILSIYEQYF
TGTGCCAGCAGCTTGATATTGTCAATCTACGAGCAGTACTTC
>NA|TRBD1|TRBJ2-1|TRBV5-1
CASSFMTGKYNEQFF
TGCGCCAGCAGCTTTATGACAGGGAAGTACAATGAGCAGTTCTTC
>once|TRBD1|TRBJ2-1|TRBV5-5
CASSSGQGAYNEQFF
TGTGCCAGCAGCTCCGGACAGGGGGCCTACAATGAGCAGTTCTTC
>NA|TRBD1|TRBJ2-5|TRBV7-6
CASSFRPLGTGGETQYF
TGTGCCAGCAGCTTCCGACCCCTCGGGACAGGGGGGGAGACCCAGTACTTC
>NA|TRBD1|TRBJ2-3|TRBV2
CASFTDRGSSTDTQYF
TGTGCCAGCTTTACGGACAGGGGTTCTAGCACAGATACGCAGTATTTT
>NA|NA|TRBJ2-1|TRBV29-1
CSVGGNNEQFF
TGCAGCGTTGGGGGGAACAATGAGCAGTTCTTC
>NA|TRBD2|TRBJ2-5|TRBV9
CASSEFGLAGETQYF
TGTGCCAGCAGCGAGTTCGGACTAGCGGGAGAGACCCAGTACTTC
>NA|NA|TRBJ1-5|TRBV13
CASSRVGNQPQHF
TGTGCCAGCAGCCGGGTCGGAAATCAGCCCCAGCATTTT
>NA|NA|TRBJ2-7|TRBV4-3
CASSQDMTGTFNEQYF
TGCGCCAGCAGCCAAGACATGACAGGGACTTTTAACGAGCAGTACTTC
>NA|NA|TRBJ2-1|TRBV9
CASSGTSYNEQFF
TGTGCCAGTAGCGGAACCTCCTACAATGAGCAGTTCTTC
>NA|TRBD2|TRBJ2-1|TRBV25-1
CASSPQMGAGGGNEQFF
TGTGCCAGCAGCCCCCAGATGGGAGCGGGAGGGGGGAATGAGCAGTTCTTC
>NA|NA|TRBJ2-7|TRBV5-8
CASSLSEQLASFYEQYF
TGTGCCAGCAGTTTATCGGAACAGTTGGCCTCATTCTACGAGCAGTACTTC
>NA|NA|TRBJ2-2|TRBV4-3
CASSQERNTGELFF
TGCGCCAGCAGCCAAGAGCGGAACACCGGGGAGCTGTTTTTT
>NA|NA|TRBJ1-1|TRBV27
CASSLLQGTLPEAFF
TGTGCCAGCAGTTTACTTCAGGGAACGTTGCCGGAAGCTTTCTTT
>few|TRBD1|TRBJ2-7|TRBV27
CASSPFGQDYEQYF
TGTGCCAGCAGTCCCTTTGGACAGGACTACGAGCAGTACTTC
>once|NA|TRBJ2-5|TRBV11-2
CASSLGVSTRGQYF
TGTGCCAGCAGCTTAGGCGTTAGCACCCGGGGCCAGTACTTC
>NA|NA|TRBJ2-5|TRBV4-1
CASSQVPLRETQYF
TGCGCCAGCAGCCAAGTTCCATTGAGAGAGACCCAGTACTTC
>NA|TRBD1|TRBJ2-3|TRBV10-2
CASSHGTVTDTQYF
TGCGCCAGCAGTCACGGGACAGTTACAGATACGCAGTATTTT
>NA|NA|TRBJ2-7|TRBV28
CATSTDYEQYF
TGTGCCACCTCGACAGATTACGAGCAGTACTTC
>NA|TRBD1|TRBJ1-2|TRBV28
CASSSLVTGTALLNGYTF
TGTGCCAGCAGTTCCTTAGTAACCGGGACAGCTTTGTTAAATGGCTACACCTTC
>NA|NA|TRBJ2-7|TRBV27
CASSYRGTSYEQYF
TGTGCCAGCAGTTATCGGGGGACCTCCTACGAGCAGTACTTC
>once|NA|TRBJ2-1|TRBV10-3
CAISEEHNEQFF
TGTGCCATCAGTGAGGAGCACAATGAGCAGTTCTTC
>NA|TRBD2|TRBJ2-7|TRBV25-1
CASSSPLAGTEAYEQYF
TGTGCCAGCAGCTCACCCTTAGCGGGGACCGAAGCCTACGAGCAGTACTTC
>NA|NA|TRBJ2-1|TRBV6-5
CASSYRRSGYNEQFF
TGTGCCAGCAGTTACAGGAGGAGCGGGTACAATGAGCAGTTCTTC
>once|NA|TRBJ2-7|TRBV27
CASSLGGGGEQYF
TGTGCCAGCAGTTTAGGAGGGGGCGGCGAGCAGTACTTC
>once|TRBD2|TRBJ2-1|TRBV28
CASSPGLAGGSSYNEQFF
TGTGCCAGCAGTCCGGGACTAGCGGGAGGGAGCTCCTACAATGAGCAGTTCTTC
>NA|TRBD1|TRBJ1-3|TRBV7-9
CASSSSPGQGLNTIYF
TGTGCCAGCAGCTCCTCCCCGGGACAGGGATTGAACACCATATATTTT
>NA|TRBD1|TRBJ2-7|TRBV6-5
CASSYSGTGSDEQYF
TGTGCCAGCAGTTACTCCGGGACAGGGAGCGACGAGCAGTACTTC
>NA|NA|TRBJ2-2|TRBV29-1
CSVQGQNTGELFF
TGCAGCGTTCAGGGCCAGAACACCGGGGAGCTGTTTTTT
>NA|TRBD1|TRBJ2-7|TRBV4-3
CASSPGTGDYEQYF
TGCGCCAGCAGCCCTGGGACAGGCGACTACGAGCAGTACTTC
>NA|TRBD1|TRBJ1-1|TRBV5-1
CASNSGTGAREAFF
TGCGCCAGCAACTCCGGGACAGGGGCCCGTGAAGCTTTCTTT
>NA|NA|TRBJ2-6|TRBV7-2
CASTEHGYSGANVLTF
TGTGCCAGCACCGAGCACGGATACTCTGGGGCCAACGTCCTGACTTTC
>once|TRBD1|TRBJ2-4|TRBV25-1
CASTEGQGANIQYF
TGTGCCAGCACCGAGGGACAGGGGGCGAACATTCAGTACTTC
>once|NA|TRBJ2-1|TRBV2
CASSKSSYNEQFF
TGTGCCAGCAGCAAGAGCTCCTACAATGAGCAGTTCTTC
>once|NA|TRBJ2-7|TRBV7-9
CALGQSEVYEQYF
TGTGCCCTCGGTCAGAGCGAAGTCTACGAGCAGTACTTC
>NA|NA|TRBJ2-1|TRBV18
CASSRIGDEQFF
TGTGCCAGCTCTCGTATAGGGGATGAGCAGTTCTTC
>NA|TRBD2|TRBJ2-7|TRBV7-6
CASSRTLAGGPHEQYF
TGTGCCAGCAGCCGAACACTAGCGGGAGGGCCCCACGAGCAGTACTTC
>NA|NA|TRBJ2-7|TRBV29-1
CSVKNLERTYEQYF
TGCAGCGTGAAGAACCTGGAGCGGACCTACGAGCAGTACTTC
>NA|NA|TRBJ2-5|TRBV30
CAWIKRETQYF
TGTGCCTGGATCAAGAGAGAGACCCAGTACTTC
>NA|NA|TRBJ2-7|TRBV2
CASREPPYEQYF
TGTGCCAGCAGAGAGCCCCCCTACGAGCAGTACTTC
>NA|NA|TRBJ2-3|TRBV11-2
CASSSYRIRADTQYF
TGTGCCAGCAGCTCCTATCGGATCCGAGCAGATACGCAGTATTTT
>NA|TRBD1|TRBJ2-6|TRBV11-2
CASSLGQGHYSGANVLTF
TGTGCCAGCAGCCTCGGACAGGGGCATTACTCTGGGGCCAACGTCCTGACTTTC
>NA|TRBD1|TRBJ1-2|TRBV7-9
CASSSQGNYGYTF
TGTGCCAGCAGCTCACAGGGGAACTATGGCTACACCTTC
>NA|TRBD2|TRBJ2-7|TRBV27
CASSSRSGSVASYEQYF
TGTGCCAGCAGTTCCAGAAGCGGGAGTGTCGCATCCTACGAGCAGTACTTC